These 29 T cell receptor beta chains came from one sample sequenced in a study. From the 5' RACE reads, TCRdb called clonotypes with MiXCR, one entry per CDR3 protein. The data contain 45,000 to 60,000 distinct CDR3 sequences, 24% of them seen just once; the ten biggest clones take up approximately 3.3%. The sequenced sample was tumor-infiltrating naive CD4+ T cells sorted from the breast tumor. This sample's subset: naive CD4+ T cells, CD4+CD45RA+CD25-. All receptors derive from a female donor with breast cancer.

This clonotype has just a few counts. The rearrangement joins TRBV12-3 or TRBV12-4 to TRBJ1-6; the match to TRBD1 covers 8 bases. The CDR3 covers 15 residues. V trimming: 6 bases; J trimming: 7 bases; junction bases outside the gene matches: 8. The CDR3 reads CASRPTTGDNSPLHF. For the CDR3, the DNA is TGTGCCAGCAGACCAACGACAGGGGACAATTCACCCCTCCACTTT.

This clonotype has just one count. At one boundary the junction diverges from the germline segment, which might be a read error. The genes are TRBV7-8 and TRBJ1-1, with TRBD1 as a possible D gene (5 bases). From germline, CDR1 is SGHVS and CDR2 FQNEAQ. The CDR3 is 14 amino acids. CDR3 amino acids: CAGSLGPLNTEAFF. The DNA for the CDR3 is TGTGCCGGCAGTCTGGGGCCCTTGAACACTGAAGCTTTCTTT.

V usage is TRBV9 and J usage is TRBJ1-1, with TRBD1 as a possible D gene (6 bases). Trimming cost V 3 bases and J 10 bases, with 19 bases left between them. The CDR3 contains 14 residues. Looked up from germline, CDR1 is SGDLS and CDR2 is YYNGEE. The CDR3 spells CASSAIMGGSGAFF. The CDR3 coding sequence is TGTGCCAGCAGCGCCATAATGGGGGGCTCAGGAGCTTTCTTT.

DNA for the CDR3: TGCAGCGTTGAGGAGGGGGCGCCTCTTAACTATGGCTACACCTTC. The encoded protein is CSVEEGAPLNYGYTF. The chain is built from TRBV29-1 and TRBJ1-2, with 7 nucleotides matching TRBD1. The CDR3 loop spans 15 amino acids. CDR1 and CDR2 (germline): SQVTM, ANQGSEA. The V and J ends lost 3 bases and 1 base, in that order; junction bases with no gene match: 8.

The chain uses TRBV11-1 and TRBJ2-3, with 7 bases that match TRBD2. The CDR3 consists of 14 residues. After removal of 5 bases from V and 4 bases from J, the junction contained 6 bases not matched to a gene. CDR1 is SGHAT and CDR2 is FQDESV in the germline V gene (reference sequence). The CDR3 DNA reads TGTGCCAGCAGCCTCCGGACTAGTCCAGATACGCAGTATTTT. Protein product: CASSLRTSPDTQYF.

This rearrangement joins TRBV20-1 to TRBJ2-1, with D hard to call. CDR1 is DFQATT, CDR2 SNEGSKA, per germline (reference sequence). The CDR3 is 14 amino acids. V was pared by 0 bases and J by 5 bases, with 11 bases between. In DNA form, the CDR3 reads TGCAGTGCTAGAGAGGGCGGAAGTAACAATGAGCAGTTCTTC. Residues: CSAREGGSNNEQFF.

In its sample, this clonotype was seen once. The CDR3 end shows no conserved phenylalanine or tryptophan, and so a read error is likely. J is TRBJ2-1 and V is TRBV6-5, with unresolved D. Trimming stripped 4 bases from V and 0 bases from J, with 13 bases between. The CDR3 sequence is 16 residues long. Germline-derived CDR1 and CDR2 are MNHEY and SVGAGI. In DNA, the CDR3 is TGTGCCAGCAGTTCCAAACCCGTCAGCTCCTACAATGAGCAGTTCCTC. Encoded protein: CASSSKPVSSYNEQFL.

The chain has TRBV5-1 and TRBJ2-7, with D possibly being TRBD1 (5 bases). Germline V gene sequence: CDR1 SGHRS, CDR2 YFSETQ. V was trimmed by 0 bases and J by 6 bases, leaving 10 bases between them. CDR3 length: 13 amino acids. The CDR3 here is CASSLEQVGEQYF. CDR3 nucleotide sequence: TGCGCCAGCAGCTTGGAACAGGTGGGCGAGCAGTACTTC. Full variable domain (missing parts from reference TRBV5-1 and TRBJ2-7): KAGVTQTPRYLIKTRGQQVTLSCSPISGHRSVSWYQQTPGQGLQFLFEYFSETQRNKGNFPGRFSGRQFSNSRSEMNVSTLELGDSALYLCASSLEQVGEQYFGPGTRLTVT.

V and J are TRBV30 and TRBJ2-3; 9 bases match TRBD1. The trim removed 2 bases at V and 4 bases at J, leaving 7 bases unmatched. CDR1 is GTSNPN, CDR2 SVGIG, per germline (reference sequence). The CDR3 loop spans 15 amino acids. This CDR3 reads CAWSPGTGPADTQYF. CDR3 sequence (DNA): TGTGCCTGGAGTCCCGGGACAGGGCCAGCAGATACGCAGTATTTT. Full variable domain (missing parts from reference TRBV30 and TRBJ2-3): SQTIHQWPATLVQPVGSPLSLECTVEGTSNPNLYWYRQAAGRGLQLLFYSVGIGQISSEVPQNLSASRPQDRQFILSSKKLLLSDSGFYLCAWSPGTGPADTQYFGPGTRLTVL.

This chain joins TRBV5-1 and TRBJ2-5; tentative D call: TRBD2 (5 bases). Germline V gene lookup returns CDR1 SGHRS and CDR2 YFSETQ. The CDR3 is made up of 15 amino acids. The germline V and J ends were trimmed by 0 bases and 1 base, with 10 bases remaining between them. CDR3 in amino acids: CASSLVGNPQETQYF. The CDR3 nucleotides read TGCGCCAGCAGCTTGGTCGGGAACCCCCAAGAGACCCAGTACTTC.

The chain recombines TRBV7-2 with TRBJ2-1, with TRBD1 identical over 7 bases. CDR3 length equals 16 residues. Germline values: CDR1 SGHTA, CDR2 FQGNSA. The ends lost 4 bases at V and 2 bases at J; junction bases unmatched: 8. The CDR3 loop reads CASSSLEGAAYNEQFF. Written as DNA, the CDR3 is TGTGCCAGCAGCTCCCTTGAGGGGGCAGCCTACAATGAGCAGTTCTTC. Full variable domain (missing parts from reference TRBV7-2 and TRBJ2-1): GAGVSQSPSNKVTEKGKDVELRCDPISGHTALYWYRQSLGQGLEFLIYFQGNSAPDKSGLPSDRFSAERTGGSVSTLTIQRTQQEDSAVYLCASSSLEGAAYNEQFFGPGTRLTVL.

This clonotype was found a few times. This sequence joins TRBV6-2 or TRBV6-3 and TRBJ2-7, with D perhaps TRBD1 (5 bases). This CDR3 has 12 residues. Germline lookup yields CDR1 MNHEY and CDR2 SVGEGT. V was clipped by 3 bases and J by 8 bases, with 11 bases between them. CDR3 in amino acids: CASSYPPGQQYF. CDR3 in DNA: TGTGCCAGCAGTTATCCTCCAGGGCAGCAGTACTTC.

The chain uses TRBV12-3 or TRBV12-4 and TRBJ2-1, with D uncertain. V was trimmed by 6 bases and J by 6 bases, leaving 18 bases between them. The CDR3 consists of 15 residues. This CDR3 is CASRNDRTRVNEQFF. As DNA, the CDR3 is TGTGCCAGCAGAAATGACCGTACCCGGGTCAATGAGCAGTTCTTC.

This chain links TRBV5-1 with TRBJ1-1, with 9 bases aligning to TRBD1. The V and J ends lost 3 bases and 1 base, in that order; junction bases with no gene match: 10. Germline V lookup: CDR1 SGHRS, CDR2 YFSETQ. The CDR3 contains 17 residues. This CDR3 reads CASSYTNYRGQNTEAFF. In nucleotides, the CDR3 is TGCGCCAGCAGCTACACCAACTACAGGGGGCAGAACACTGAAGCTTTCTTT.

J is TRBJ2-1 and V is TRBV3-1; 7 bases agree with TRBD2. This CDR3 region has 14 residues. Looked up from germline, CDR1 is LGHDT and CDR2 is YNNKEL (reference sequence). Trimming cost V 7 bases and J 6 bases; bases outside gene matches: 9. The CDR3 loop is CASTDSGRINEQFF. DNA for the CDR3: TGTGCCAGCACAGATAGCGGGCGAATCAATGAGCAGTTCTTC.

The rearrangement links TRBV20-1 to TRBJ2-1; 7 nucleotides match TRBD2. CDR3 length: 14 amino acids. Germline assignment: CDR1 DFQATT and CDR2 SNEGSKA (reference sequence). V was clipped by 6 bases and J by 3 bases; unmatched bases: 8. In nucleotides, the CDR3 is TGCAGTGCGGTTACTAGCGACTACTACAATGAGCAGTTCTTC. The encoded protein is CSAVTSDYYNEQFF.

The CDR3 reads CASSRPWGGEGYTF. As DNA, the CDR3 is TGTGCCAGCAGCCGTCCTTGGGGAGGGGAGGGCTACACCTTC. The genes are TRBV5-4 and TRBJ1-2; TRBD1 might be the D (5 bases). The CDR3 sequence is 14 residues long. V was shortened by 4 bases and J by 8 bases, with 18 bases between the two germline ends. Germline V gene data show CDR1 as SGHNT and CDR2 as YYREEE (reference sequence).

This clonotype has only a few counts. V and J are TRBV12-3 or TRBV12-4 and TRBJ2-2; the D is unclear. V was clipped by 7 bases and J by 1 base, with 13 bases between them. The CDR3 contains 15 residues. CDR3 DNA sequence: TGTGCCAGCACCCCGGGCTTGGGGAACACCGGGGAGCTGTTTTTT. Its translation is CASTPGLGNTGELFF.

The rearrangement joins TRBV28 to TRBJ1-2; 8 bases are a match to TRBD1. Germline V CDR1 and CDR2: MDHEN, SYDVKM. The CDR3 is made up of 15 amino acids. J gave up 5 bases and V 4 bases, and 9 bases lay outside the gene matches. The CDR3 DNA reads as TGTGCCAGCAGTTCCAGTGGACAGGGAGGATATGGCTACACCTTC. Translation: CASSSSGQGGYGYTF.

This clonotype was seen a handful of times. The chain couples TRBV12-3 or TRBV12-4 to TRBJ1-6; D is ambiguous. The CDR3 has 14 amino acids. V was shortened by 4 bases and J by 0 bases, with 4 bases between the two germline ends. CDR3 sequence reads: CASSYTSYNSPLHF. The CDR3 DNA reads TGTGCCAGCAGTTATACCTCCTATAATTCACCCCTCCACTTT.

V usage is TRBV5-1 and J usage is TRBJ1-1; TRBD1 agrees at 7 bases. The CDR3 is 14 amino acids. V gave up 6 bases and J gave up 0 bases; unmatched junction bases: 5. The germline V gene has CDR1 SGHRS and CDR2 YFSETQ. The CDR3 coding sequence is TGCGCCAGCAACAGGGACAGTTTGAACACTGAAGCTTTCTTT. Its protein product is CASNRDSLNTEAFF.

This rearrangement joins TRBV27 to TRBJ2-1; D perhaps matches TRBD1 (5 bases). The germline gives CDR1 MNHEY, CDR2 SMNVEV (reference sequence). Trimming pared 3 bases from V and 10 bases from J, leaving 13 bases between. This CDR3 is built from 13 residues. CDR3 bases: TGTGCCAGCAGTTTCCGGCAGGGCGGAGAGCAGTTCTTC. Translated: CASSFRQGGEQFF.

This clonotype occurred a few times. V usage is TRBV5-1 and J usage is TRBJ1-2; D possibly corresponds to TRBD1 (5 bases). The germline CDR1 and CDR2 sequences are SGHRS and YFSETQ. V was pared by 5 bases and J by 4 bases, with 6 bases between. This CDR3 comprises 11 residues. CDR3 in DNA: TGCGCCAGCAGGGACACCTATGGCTACACCTTC. Translated: CASRDTYGYTF.

In this sample, this clonotype turned up a few times. The chain recombines TRBV20-1 with TRBJ2-2; maybe TRBD2 (5 bases). The CDR3 contains 13 residues. From germline, CDR1 is DFQATT and CDR2 SNEGSKA (reference sequence). Trimming took 6 bases from V and 7 from J, leaving 15 bases between them. The chain's CDR3 is CSATPGVNGELFF. The CDR3 region has the DNA TGCAGTGCCACCCCCGGGGTCAACGGGGAGCTGTTTTTT.

This clonotype was seen repeatedly, ten times or more. V is TRBV20-1 and J is TRBJ1-5; no clear D. This CDR3 contains 13 residues. Trimming pared 7 bases from V and 2 bases from J, leaving 12 bases between. CDR1 is DFQATT, CDR2 SNEGSKA, per germline (reference sequence). CDR3 DNA sequence: TGCAGTGTAGGAGGTCCACGCAATCAGCCCCAGCATTTT. Translated, it gives CSVGGPRNQPQHF.

The table lists this clonotype with a few counts. This chain uses TRBV6-2 or TRBV6-3 with TRBJ2-7; 7 positions agree with TRBD1. Trimming cost V 0 bases and J 0 bases; bases outside gene matches: 8. The CDR3 totals 17 residues. Looked up from germline, CDR1 is MNHEY and CDR2 is SVGEGT. The CDR3 reads CASSYSTRTGLSYEQYF. CDR3 coding DNA: TGTGCCAGCAGTTACTCCACCCGGACAGGCCTCTCCTACGAGCAGTACTTC.

A few counts support this clonotype. V gene TRBV20-1 combines with J gene TRBJ2-1; D gene ambiguous. Trimming took 4 bases from V and 6 from J, leaving 7 bases between them. Germline CDR1 and CDR2: DFQATT and SNEGSKA (reference sequence). This CDR3 has 11 amino acids. The CDR3 region has the DNA TGCAGTGCTACAAAGCTCAATGAGCAGTTCTTC. This gives the protein CSATKLNEQFF.

This clonotype turned up a few times. The rearrangement joins TRBV12-3 or TRBV12-4 to TRBJ2-5, with unresolved D. The length of the CDR3 is 13 residues. The ends were cut back, 6 bases at V and 2 bases at J, with 10 bases in the middle. CDR3 amino acids: CASSLDGQETQYF. CDR3 sequence (DNA): TGTGCCAGCAGCCTGGACGGACAAGAGACCCAGTACTTC.

The table lists this clonotype with many counts. The chain employs TRBV29-1 and TRBJ2-7; D is possibly TRBD1 (5 bases). CDR1 and CDR2 from the germline V gene are SQVTM and ANQGSEA. This CDR3 comprises 14 residues. Trimming removed 1 base at V and 4 bases at J, with 14 bases between. Here the CDR3 DNA reads TGCAGCGTTGAAGTGGGGCATAAACGTTACGAGCAGTACTTC. Translated: CSVEVGHKRYEQYF.